This record covers a single T cell receptor beta chain. This CDR3 is also generated by other DNA sequences in the sample. The V gene's germline CDR1 is MNHEY and CDR2 SMNVEV (reference sequence). The V gene lost 0 bases and the J gene lost 0 bases, with 3 bases spanning the gap. CDR3 size: 14 residues. This specimen belongs to a study of blood T cell repertoires in COVID-19. The method was immunoSEQ multiplex PCR; TCRdb's version includes in-frame clones alone and lacks a portion of them. The sample consists of approximately 310,000 clones, 75% to 90% of them appearing once. The TCR comes from a man in his sixties who had recovered from COVID-19. This chain links TRBV27 with TRBJ1-3; D is undetermined. Material for sequencing was PBMCs or T cells enriched from blood (not recorded which). The CDR3 here is CASSLSLSGNTIYF. Written as DNA, the CDR3 is TGTGCCAGCAGTTTATCACTCTCTGGAAACACCATATATTTT.